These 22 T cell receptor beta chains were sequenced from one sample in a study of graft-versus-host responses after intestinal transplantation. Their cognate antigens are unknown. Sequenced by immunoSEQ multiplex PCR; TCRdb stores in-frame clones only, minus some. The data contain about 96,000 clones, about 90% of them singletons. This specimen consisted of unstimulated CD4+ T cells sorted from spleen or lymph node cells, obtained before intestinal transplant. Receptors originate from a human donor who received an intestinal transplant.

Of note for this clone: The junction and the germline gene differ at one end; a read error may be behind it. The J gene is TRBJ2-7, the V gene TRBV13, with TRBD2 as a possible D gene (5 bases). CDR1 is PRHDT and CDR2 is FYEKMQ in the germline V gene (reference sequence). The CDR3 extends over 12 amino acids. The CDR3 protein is CASSLGGRTGDF. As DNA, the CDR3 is TGTGCCAGCAGCTTAGGCGGCAGGACTGGAGATTTC.

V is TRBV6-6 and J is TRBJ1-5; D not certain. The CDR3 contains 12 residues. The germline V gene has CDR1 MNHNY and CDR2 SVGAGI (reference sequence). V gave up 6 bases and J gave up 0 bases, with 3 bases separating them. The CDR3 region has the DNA TGTGCCAGCAGCGTTAGCAATCAGCCCCAGCATTTT. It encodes CASSVSNQPQHF.

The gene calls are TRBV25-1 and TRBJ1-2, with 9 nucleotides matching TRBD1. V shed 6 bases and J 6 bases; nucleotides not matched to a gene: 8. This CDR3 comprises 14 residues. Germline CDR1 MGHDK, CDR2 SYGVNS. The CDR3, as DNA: TGTGCCAGCAGGCAACAGGGGGCTCACGATGGCTACACCTTC. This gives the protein CASRQQGAHDGYTF.

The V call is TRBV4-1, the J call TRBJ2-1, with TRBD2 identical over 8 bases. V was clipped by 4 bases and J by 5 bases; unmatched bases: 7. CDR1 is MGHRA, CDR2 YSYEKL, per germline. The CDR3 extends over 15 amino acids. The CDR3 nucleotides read TGCGCCAGCAGCCGACTGGGCGGGAGGAACAATGAGCAGTTCTTC. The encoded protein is CASSRLGGRNNEQFF.

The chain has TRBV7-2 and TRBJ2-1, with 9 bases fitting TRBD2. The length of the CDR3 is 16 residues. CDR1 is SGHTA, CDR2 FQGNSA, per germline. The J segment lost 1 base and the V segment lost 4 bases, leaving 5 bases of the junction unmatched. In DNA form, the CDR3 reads TGTGCCAGCAGCTCCGATAGCGGGAGTTCCTACAATGAGCAGTTCTTC. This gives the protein CASSSDSGSSYNEQFF.

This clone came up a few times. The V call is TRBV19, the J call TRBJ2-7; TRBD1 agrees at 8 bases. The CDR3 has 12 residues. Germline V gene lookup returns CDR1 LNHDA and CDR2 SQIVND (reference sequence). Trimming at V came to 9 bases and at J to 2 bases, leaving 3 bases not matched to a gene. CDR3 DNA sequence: TGTGCCAGGGTCAGGGGGCCCTACGAGCAGTACTTC. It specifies CARVRGPYEQYF.

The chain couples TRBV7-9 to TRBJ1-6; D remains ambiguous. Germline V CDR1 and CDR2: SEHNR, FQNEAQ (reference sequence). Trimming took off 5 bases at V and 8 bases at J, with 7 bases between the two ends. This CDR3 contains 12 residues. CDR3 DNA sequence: TGTGCCAGCAGCCGCGAAGATTCACCCCTCCACTTT. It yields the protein CASSREDSPLHF.

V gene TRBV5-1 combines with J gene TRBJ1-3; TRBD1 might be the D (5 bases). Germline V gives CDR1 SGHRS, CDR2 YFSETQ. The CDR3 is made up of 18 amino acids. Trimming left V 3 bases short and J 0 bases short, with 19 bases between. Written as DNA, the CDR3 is TGCGCCAGCAGCTCAGGGTTTACCGGTTGGAGCTCTGGAAACACCATATATTTT. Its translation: CASSSGFTGWSSGNTIYF.

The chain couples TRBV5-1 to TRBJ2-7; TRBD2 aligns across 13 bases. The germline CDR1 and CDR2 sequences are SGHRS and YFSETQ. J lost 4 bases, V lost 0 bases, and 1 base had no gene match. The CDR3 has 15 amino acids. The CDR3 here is CASSLGTSGGYEQYF. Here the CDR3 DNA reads TGCGCCAGCAGCTTGGGGACTAGCGGGGGTTACGAGCAGTACTTC.

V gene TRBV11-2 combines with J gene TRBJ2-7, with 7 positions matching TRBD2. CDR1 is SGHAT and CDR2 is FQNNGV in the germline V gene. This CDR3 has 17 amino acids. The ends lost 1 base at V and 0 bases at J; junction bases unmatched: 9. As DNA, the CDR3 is TGTGCCAGCAGCTTAGGTGTATCGGCTAGCGGCTCCTACGAGCAGTACTTC. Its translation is CASSLGVSASGSYEQYF.

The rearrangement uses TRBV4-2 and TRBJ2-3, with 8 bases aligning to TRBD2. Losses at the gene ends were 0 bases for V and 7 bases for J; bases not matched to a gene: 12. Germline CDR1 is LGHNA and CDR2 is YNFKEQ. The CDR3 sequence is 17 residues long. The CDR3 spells CASSQELLRAGGYTQYF. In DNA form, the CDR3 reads TGTGCCAGCAGCCAAGAACTCTTGAGGGCGGGAGGATATACGCAGTATTTT.

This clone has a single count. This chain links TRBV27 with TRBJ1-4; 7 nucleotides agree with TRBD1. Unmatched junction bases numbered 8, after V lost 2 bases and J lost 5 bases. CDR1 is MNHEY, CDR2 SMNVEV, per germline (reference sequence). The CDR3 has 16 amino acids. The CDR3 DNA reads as TGTGCCAGCAGTTTAATCCGACAGGGCCCGAATGAAAAACTGTTTTTT. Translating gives CASSLIRQGPNEKLFF.

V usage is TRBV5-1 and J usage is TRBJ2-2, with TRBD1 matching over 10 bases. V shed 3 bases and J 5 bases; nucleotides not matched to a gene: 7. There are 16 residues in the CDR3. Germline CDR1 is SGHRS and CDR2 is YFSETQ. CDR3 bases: TGCGCCAGCAGCTGGGACGGGACAGGGGAAACCGGGGAGCTGTTTTTT. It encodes CASSWDGTGETGELFF.

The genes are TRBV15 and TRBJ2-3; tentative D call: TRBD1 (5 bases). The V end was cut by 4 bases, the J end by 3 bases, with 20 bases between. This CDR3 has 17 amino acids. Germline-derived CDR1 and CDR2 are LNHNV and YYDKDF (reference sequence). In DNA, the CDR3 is TGTGCCACCAGCACGTACAGGTCATCCTTATTAACAGATACGCAGTATTTT. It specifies CATSTYRSSLLTDTQYF.

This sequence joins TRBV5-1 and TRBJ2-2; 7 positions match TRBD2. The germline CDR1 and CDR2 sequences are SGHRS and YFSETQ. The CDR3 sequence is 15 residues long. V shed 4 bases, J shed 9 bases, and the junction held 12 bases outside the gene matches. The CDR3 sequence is CASSPRDGREWELFF. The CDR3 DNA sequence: TGCGCCAGCAGCCCCCGGGACGGGCGGGAGTGGGAGCTGTTTTTT.

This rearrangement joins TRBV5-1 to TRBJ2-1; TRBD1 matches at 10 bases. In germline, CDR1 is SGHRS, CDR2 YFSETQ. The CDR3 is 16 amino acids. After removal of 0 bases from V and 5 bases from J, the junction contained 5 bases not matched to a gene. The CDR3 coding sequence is TGCGCCAGCAGCTTGGCCAGGGGGACAGGGGACAATGAGCAGTTCTTC. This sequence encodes CASSLARGTGDNEQFF.

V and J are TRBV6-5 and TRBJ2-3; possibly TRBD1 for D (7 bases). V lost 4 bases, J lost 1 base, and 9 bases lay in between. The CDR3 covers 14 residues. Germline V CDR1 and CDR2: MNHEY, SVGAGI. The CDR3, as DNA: TGTGCCAGCAGTTCCAGGGGGGGCACAGATACGCAGTATTTT. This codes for CASSSRGGTDTQYF.

The CDR3 loop is CASSSYAGKVRNEQFF. The CDR3 DNA reads as TGTGCCAGCAGTTCTTATGCGGGAAAGGTCAGGAATGAGCAGTTCTTC. V usage is TRBV28 and J usage is TRBJ2-1, with D possibly matching TRBD2 (6 bases). V gave up 4 bases and J gave up 7 bases, with 20 bases separating them. CDR1 and CDR2 from the germline V gene are MDHEN and SYDVKM. The CDR3 runs to 16 residues.

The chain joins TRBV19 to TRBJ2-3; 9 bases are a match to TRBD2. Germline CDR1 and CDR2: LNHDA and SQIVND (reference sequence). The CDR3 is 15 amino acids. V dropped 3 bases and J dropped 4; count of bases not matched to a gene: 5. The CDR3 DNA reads TGTGCCAGTAGTATTAGCGGGAGATCGGCAGATACGCAGTATTTT. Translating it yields CASSISGRSADTQYF.

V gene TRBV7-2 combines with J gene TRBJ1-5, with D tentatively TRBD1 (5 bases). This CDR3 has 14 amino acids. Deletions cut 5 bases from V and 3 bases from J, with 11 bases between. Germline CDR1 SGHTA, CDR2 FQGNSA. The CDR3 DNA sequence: TGTGCCAGCAGCCCGACAGCGATCAATCAGCCCCAGCATTTT. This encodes CASSPTAINQPQHF.

The chain's CDR3 is CASSLELAGYTDTQYF. For the CDR3, the DNA is TGTGCCAGCAGCTTGGAACTAGCGGGGTACACAGATACGCAGTATTTT. This chain uses TRBV5-4 with TRBJ2-3; TRBD2 matches 10 bases. The CDR3 covers 16 residues. The germline V gene has CDR1 SGHNT and CDR2 YYREEE (reference sequence). V lost 0 bases to trimming and J lost 2 bases; unmatched junction nucleotides: 3.

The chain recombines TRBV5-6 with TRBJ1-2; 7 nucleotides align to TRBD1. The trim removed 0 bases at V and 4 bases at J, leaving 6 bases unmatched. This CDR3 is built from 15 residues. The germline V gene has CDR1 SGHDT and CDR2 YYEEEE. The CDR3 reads CASSLVQGIGYGYTF. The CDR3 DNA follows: TGTGCCAGCAGCTTGGTACAGGGGATCGGCTATGGCTACACCTTC. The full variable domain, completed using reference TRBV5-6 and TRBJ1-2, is DAGVTQSPTHLIKTRGQQVTLRCSPKSGHDTVSWYQQALGQGPQFIFQYYEEEERQRGNFPDRFSGHQFPNYSSELNVNALLLGDSALYLCASSLVQGIGYGYTFGSGTRLTVV.